This TCR beta chain appears in the sequencing data of a study of T-cell memory formation after mild COVID-19. This clonotype was seen a handful of times. The V gene's germline CDR1 is MGHRA and CDR2 YSYEKL. The CDR3 sequence is 15 residues long. The V and J ends lost 3 bases and 9 bases respectively, with 18 bases between them. Using its own MiXCR run on the 5' RACE reads, TCRdb lists one record per CDR3 protein. This sample has roughly 190,000 distinct CDR3 sequences; 18% occur once, and the top ten carry 2% to 2.5%. The chain carries TRBV4-1 and TRBJ1-5; TRBD1 might be the D (6 bases). The sequencing input was PBMCs or a T cell subset sorted from them (not recorded which). This clonotype originated in an adult woman who had mild COVID-19 (a few samples of this study predate the infection). Cell type and time point are not known. The CDR3 sequence: CASSHDWTAVGPQHF. The CDR3 bases are TGCGCCAGCAGCCACGACTGGACAGCGGTTGGGCCCCAGCATTTT.